The source of this TCR beta chain is a study of cytomegalovirus exposure and HLA in healthy donors. Trimming removed 3 bases at V and 4 bases at J, with 15 bases between. The CDR3 sequence is 15 residues long. From germline, CDR1 is MNHNS and CDR2 SASEGT. Amplification used 60 Vbeta primers and 13 Jbeta primers. The table came from immunoSEQ multiplex PCR; TCRdb's copy has only in-frame clones and leaves some out. In the table there are 200,000 to 250,000 clones, approximately 82% of which are singletons. The clonotype comes from a man between 18 and 35 years old in good health and CMV-seronegative. V gene TRBV6-1 combines with J gene TRBJ1-2; tentatively, D is TRBD1 (6 bases). Sequencing was done on a sample of PBMCs. CDR3 sequence (DNA): TGTGCCAGCAGTGAGGGTCCAACAGGGTTCTATGGCTACACCTTC. Protein: CASSEGPTGFYGYTF.